Detailed here is one T cell receptor beta chain. Sequencing was performed with immunoSEQ multiplex PCR; in TCRdb, only in-frame clones are kept and a portion is missing. Of 35,000 or so clones detected, roughly four fifths appear once; the ten largest clones hold roughly 20%. The V end was cut by 4 bases, the J end by 0 bases, with 8 bases between. Germline V gene data show CDR1 as SGHDT and CDR2 as YYEEEE. The CDR3 is 15 residues long. This record comes from a study of OX40 agonist ivuxolimab in advanced cancers. Study-level background: Partial response was recorded in three patients: one hepatocellular carcinoma and two cutaneous melanoma cases.

The source material was CD4+ or CD8+ T cells sorted from blood, sampled in a trial of the OX40 agonist ivuxolimab. The rearrangement uses TRBV5-6 and TRBJ2-6; a weak D match, TRBD1 (5 bases). This receptor was taken from an adult with an advanced solid tumor such as melanoma, head and neck, liver or kidney cancer. Here the CDR3 DNA reads TGTGCCAGCAGCACAGGTTCCTCTGGGGCCAACGTCCTGACTTTC. Encoded protein: CASSTGSSGANVLTF.